This passage covers 17 T cell receptor beta chains from one sample sequenced in a study of T cells in Graves' hyperthyroidism and ophthalmopathy. TCR beta CDR3 regions were amplified from RNA transcripts. The HTBI set primed first-round TCR CDR3 RT-PCR. TCRdb reprocessed the multiplex PCR reads with MiXCR, giving one entry per CDR3 protein. Of roughly 580,000 distinct CDR3 sequences listed, 11% to 15% are singletons. The sample consisted of blood. The receptors come from a woman aged 30 to 39 with Graves' hyperthyroidism that later progressed to Graves' ophthalmopathy.

Of note for this clonotype: This clone may be a read error of a much larger clone one base away. No conserved phenylalanine or tryptophan ends this CDR3, so it is likely a read error. The CDR3 bases are TGTGCCATCAGGGTGGACTTCCTCTCCTACGAGCAGTACTCC. It translates to CAIRVDFLSYEQYS. V usage is TRBV10-3 and J usage is TRBJ2-7, with D possibly matching TRBD2 (5 bases). The CDR3 runs to 14 residues. The germline V and J ends were trimmed by 6 bases and 0 bases, with 12 bases remaining between them. Germline V lookup: CDR1 ENHRY, CDR2 SYGVKD.

This clonotype showed up just a few times. The chain combines TRBV27 with TRBJ1-1, with D possibly TRBD1 on 6 matching bases. The CDR3 sequence is 15 residues long. Germline CDR1 reads MNHEY; CDR2 reads SMNVEV (reference sequence). V lost 4 bases to trimming and J lost 3 bases, with 15 bases between them. This CDR3 is CASSSQGMMDTEAFF. CDR3 in DNA: TGTGCCAGCAGTTCCCAGGGGATGATGGACACTGAAGCTTTCTTT.

The genes are TRBV7-2 and TRBJ1-5; 9 positions match TRBD1. The ends lost 4 bases at V and 7 bases at J; junction bases unmatched: 8. In germline, CDR1 is SGHTA, CDR2 FQGNSA. This CDR3 has 15 amino acids. CDR3 DNA sequence: TGTGCCAGCAGCTCTACTTGGACAGGGGACCAGCCCCAGCATTTT. It is translated as CASSSTWTGDQPQHF. Together with reference TRBV7-2 and TRBJ1-5, the CDR3 gives the full variable domain: GAGVSQSPSNKVTEKGKDVELRCDPISGHTALYWYRQSLGQGLEFLIYFQGNSAPDKSGLPSDRFSAERTGGSVSTLTIQRTQQEDSAVYLCASSSTWTGDQPQHFGDGTRLSIL.

This clonotype was seen repeatedly, ten times or more. V usage is TRBV4-1 and J usage is TRBJ1-1; D gene ambiguous. V was pared by 1 base and J by 1 base, with 16 bases between. The germline gives CDR1 MGHRA, CDR2 YSYEKL. The CDR3 totals 17 residues. The CDR3 region has the DNA TGCGCCAGCAGCCAAGTGATCCTGGCGGGAAAGAACACTGAAGCTTTCTTT. It specifies CASSQVILAGKNTEAFF.

The chain couples TRBV27 to TRBJ2-5, with 9 bases lining up with TRBD1. The germline V gene has CDR1 MNHEY and CDR2 SMNVEV (reference sequence). V lost 5 bases to trimming and J lost 6 bases; unmatched junction nucleotides: 7. This CDR3 is built from 14 residues. CDR3 DNA: TGTGCCAGCAGTCCCTACGGACAGGGGAAGACCCAGTACTTC. It codes for CASSPYGQGKTQYF.

At least ten counts were recorded for this clonotype. This rearrangement joins TRBV19 to TRBJ2-3; 7 positions agree with TRBD2. CDR1 is LNHDA, CDR2 SQIVND, per germline (reference sequence). V was pared by 4 bases and J by 6 bases, with 7 bases of the junction left unmatched. CDR3 length equals 14 residues. CDR3 sequence (DNA): TGTGCCAGTAGTACTAGCGGACTGGGGGATACGCAGTATTTT. Protein: CASSTSGLGDTQYF.

This clonotype was detected ten times or more. V and J are TRBV9 and TRBJ1-5, with 7 bases lining up with TRBD1. Per the germline V gene, CDR1 is SGDLS and CDR2 is YYNGEE. This CDR3 is built from 15 residues. Losses at the gene ends were 0 bases for V and 3 bases for J; bases not matched to a gene: 3. The DNA of the CDR3 is TGTGCCAGCAGCGTAGGCCAGGGGGTCAATCAGCCCCAGCATTTT. Protein product: CASSVGQGVNQPQHF.

This chain links TRBV9 with TRBJ1-5; weak D call: TRBD1 (6 bases). The germline V gene has CDR1 SGDLS and CDR2 YYNGEE. The CDR3 loop spans 15 amino acids. V was shortened by 3 bases and J by 2 bases, with 12 bases between the two germline ends. The CDR3 protein is CASSASGVGNQPQHF. The CDR3, as DNA: TGTGCCAGCAGCGCCTCAGGGGTGGGCAATCAGCCCCAGCATTTT.

The genes are TRBV29-1 and TRBJ2-7; D may match TRBD1 or TRBD2 (7 bases each). The CDR3 is 16 amino acids. From germline, CDR1 is SQVTM and CDR2 ANQGSEA. V shed 3 bases and J shed 3 bases, with 21 bases lying between them. The CDR3 region has the DNA TGCAGCGTTGATCAAGGCGGGGGACAGTCGAACTACGAGCAGTACTTC. Its translation is CSVDQGGGQSNYEQYF.

Remarks on this clonotype: This may arise from a read error, as a much more abundant clone is one base away. The rearrangement links TRBV5-1 to TRBJ1-3, with 7 bases matching TRBD1. Germline CDR1 SGHRS, CDR2 YFSETQ. The CDR3 consists of 15 residues. CDR3 amino acids: CASSYMGQPGNTVYF. Written as DNA, the CDR3 is TGCGCCAGCAGCTATATGGGACAGCCTGGAAACACCGTATATTTT.

This clonotype was picked up many times. The V call is TRBV20-1, the J call TRBJ2-7, with D hard to call. This CDR3 contains 13 residues. Germline lookup yields CDR1 DFQATT and CDR2 SNEGSKA (reference sequence). V was trimmed by 1 base and J by 2 bases, leaving 9 bases between them. The DNA of the CDR3 is TGCAGTGCTAGAGTTCTGTTTCCCTACGAGCAGTACTTC. It translates to CSARVLFPYEQYF.

The DNA of the CDR3 is TGCAGTGCTAGAGGACTAGCGGAATACGAGCAGTACTTC. This gives the protein CSARGLAEYEQYF. The V gene is TRBV20-1, the J gene TRBJ2-7, with TRBD2 matching over 9 bases. The length of the CDR3 is 13 residues. Germline loops: CDR1 DFQATT, CDR2 SNEGSKA (reference sequence). The J segment lost 4 bases and the V segment lost 1 base, leaving 2 bases of the junction unmatched.

V usage is TRBV25-1 and J usage is TRBJ2-7; the D is unclear. Trimming stripped 1 base from V and 6 bases from J, with 7 bases between. CDR1 and CDR2 from the germline V gene are MGHDK and SYGVNS. The CDR3 has 12 amino acids. The CDR3 DNA reads as TGTGCCAGCAGTGAATGGATGGGCGAGCAGTACTTC. This translates into CASSEWMGEQYF.

On this clonotype itself: The conserved final phenylalanine or tryptophan is absent from the CDR3, which likely points to a read error. V gene TRBV19 combines with J gene TRBJ2-1; 12 bases are a match to TRBD2. Per the germline V gene, CDR1 is LNHDA and CDR2 is SQIVND (reference sequence). The CDR3 spans 22 residues. J was trimmed by 4 bases and V by 4 bases; bases with no gene match: 23. This chain's CDR3 is CASSNPSRLAGDSYGDYNEQFL. As DNA, the CDR3 is TGTGCCAGTAGTAACCCGTCGAGACTAGCGGGAGATTCTTACGGGGATTACAATGAGCAGTTCCTC.

This clonotype has ten or more counts. This sequence joins TRBV3-1 and TRBJ2-3; no firm D call. The CDR3 runs 14 residues. Germline V gene sequence: CDR1 LGHDT, CDR2 YNNKEL (reference sequence). Between the trimmed V and J ends, which lost 4 bases and 6 bases, there was a span of 14 bases. The CDR3 protein is CASSPGPFGDTQYF. The CDR3 bases are TGTGCCAGCAGCCCTGGGCCATTTGGCGATACGCAGTATTTT.

This clonotype showed up many times. The V call is TRBV7-8, the J call TRBJ2-6; 9 bases map to TRBD1. The CDR3 extends over 17 amino acids. Trimming cost V 5 bases and J 0 bases; bases outside gene matches: 5. Germline V gives CDR1 SGHVS, CDR2 FQNEAQ. The CDR3 DNA follows: TGTGCCAGCAGCCCCGGGACAGGGCTCTCTGGGGCCAACGTCCTGACTTTC. Translation: CASSPGTGLSGANVLTF.

In this sample, this clonotype turned up many times. The chain links TRBV30 to TRBJ1-1; weak D call: TRBD1 (5 bases). Trimming left V 4 bases short and J 8 bases short, with 14 bases between. Germline lookup yields CDR1 GTSNPN and CDR2 SVGIG (reference sequence). This CDR3 is built from 12 residues. The CDR3 DNA reads as TGTGCCTGGACCGAAAGTCGGGACGAAGCTTTCTTT. Its translation: CAWTESRDEAFF.